These 31 T cell receptor beta chains came from one sample sequenced in a study of TIL therapy for anti-PD-1-resistant metastatic lung cancer. Sequencing used immunoSEQ v3. Clones were sequenced by immunoSEQ multiplex PCR, and TCRdb holds only the in-frame ones, with some missing. The data contain tens of thousands of clones, 69% of them singletons. Regarding time point: pre-treatment sample, taken before nivolumab and TIL therapy. Sequenced material: blood, taken at baseline. The receptors were sampled from a person aged 25-85 years with non-small cell lung cancer.

The chain recombines TRBV11-3 with TRBJ2-2; TRBD1 is a possible D gene (5 bases). The germline V gene has CDR1 SGHNT and CDR2 YENEEA. V lost 3 bases and J 1 base, leaving 9 bases between the germline ends. The CDR3 runs 15 residues. CDR3 sequence reads: CASSLGQGNTGELFF. CDR3 DNA: TGTGCCAGCAGCTTGGGGCAGGGGAACACCGGGGAGCTGTTTTTT. Filled out from reference TRBV11-3 and TRBJ2-2, the complete variable domain reads EAGVVQSPRYKIIEKKQPVAFWCNPISGHNTLYWYLQNLGQGPELLIRYENEEAVDDSQLPKDRFSAERLKGVDSTLKIQPAELGDSAVYLCASSLGQGNTGELFFGEGSRLTVL.

The chain couples TRBV29-1 to TRBJ2-4; 8 bases are shared with TRBD2. Germline CDR1 and CDR2: SQVTM and ANQGSEA. V trimming: 7 bases; J trimming: 6 bases; junction bases outside the gene matches: 8. This CDR3 is 13 amino acids long. CDR3 residues: CSGQGLGVNIQYF. CDR3 DNA: TGCAGCGGCCAGGGACTAGGTGTAAACATTCAGTACTTC. The variable domain in full, with the rest retrieved from reference TRBV29-1 and TRBJ2-4, is SAVISQKPSRDICQRGTSLTIQCQVDSQVTMMFWYRQQPGQSLTLIATANQGSEATYESGFVIDKFPISRPNLTFSTLTVSNMSPEDSSIYLCSGQGLGVNIQYFGAGTRLSVL.

This clone was observed a single time. The rearrangement uses TRBV6-1 and TRBJ2-4, with 7 bases that match TRBD1. J was trimmed by 7 bases and V by 6 bases; bases with no gene match: 12. Germline CDR1 and CDR2: MNHNS and SASEGT. CDR3 length: 15 residues. The DNA of the CDR3 is TGTGCCAGCAGACCGAACCCAGGGGGTAGGAACATTCAGTACTTC. Translated, it gives CASRPNPGGRNIQYF.

The CDR3 sequence is CASSFIAGAGDEQFF. CDR3 coding DNA: TGTGCCAGCAGCTTCATTGCGGGAGCAGGCGATGAGCAGTTCTTC. The chain recombines TRBV7-3 with TRBJ2-1; the match to TRBD2 covers 7 bases. CDR3 size: 15 residues. The J segment lost 8 bases and the V segment lost 3 bases, leaving 10 bases of the junction unmatched. Per germline, CDR1 SGHTA and CDR2 FQGTGA.

This clone has just a few counts. This rearrangement joins TRBV11-2 to TRBJ1-1; a weak D match, TRBD1 (6 bases). Deletions cut 3 bases from V and 11 bases from J, with 16 bases between. The CDR3 sequence is 13 residues long. Per the germline V gene, CDR1 is SGHAT and CDR2 is FQNNGV. The chain's CDR3 is CASSLIMDSGAFF. The DNA of the CDR3 is TGTGCCAGCAGCTTGATAATGGACAGCGGCGCTTTCTTT.

The V gene is TRBV5-6, the J gene TRBJ1-6; 7 nucleotides agree with TRBD1. This CDR3 region has 15 residues. Germline-derived CDR1 and CDR2 are SGHDT and YYEEEE. V shed 2 bases and J 7 bases; nucleotides not matched to a gene: 6. The CDR3 spells CASSFQARGNSPLHF. CDR3 bases: TGTGCCAGCAGCTTTCAGGCCAGGGGGAATTCACCCCTCCACTTT. Drawing the rest from reference TRBV5-6 and TRBJ1-6, the complete variable domain is DAGVTQSPTHLIKTRGQQVTLRCSPKSGHDTVSWYQQALGQGPQFIFQYYEEEERQRGNFPDRFSGHQFPNYSSELNVNALLLGDSALYLCASSFQARGNSPLHFGNGTRLTVT.

This chain links TRBV19 with TRBJ1-5, with 9 bases aligning to TRBD1. This CDR3 is 14 amino acids long. Germline V gene data show CDR1 as LNHDA and CDR2 as SQIVND (reference sequence). The ends lost 5 bases at V and 6 bases at J; junction bases unmatched: 5. CDR3 in DNA: TGTGCCAGTAGTGTGACAGGGGGAGGTCAGCCCCAGCATTTT. This sequence encodes CASSVTGGGQPQHF.

The V gene is TRBV19, the J gene TRBJ1-2, with TRBD1 matching 9 bases. Germline V gene lookup returns CDR1 LNHDA and CDR2 SQIVND (reference sequence). The CDR3 is 15 residues long. Trimming at V came to 5 bases and at J to 0 bases, leaving 4 bases not matched to a gene. In DNA form, the CDR3 reads TGTGCCAGTAGTGTACAGGGGGCGGCTAACTATGGCTACACCTTC. It codes for CASSVQGAANYGYTF.

This sequence joins TRBV5-8 and TRBJ2-3; no clear D gene. Trimming removed 2 bases at V and 1 base at J, with 5 bases between. The germline CDR1 and CDR2 sequences are SGHTS and YDEGEE. The CDR3 has 13 residues. CDR3 amino acids: CASSFPGTDTQYF. For the CDR3, the DNA is TGTGCCAGCAGCTTCCCGGGCACAGATACGCAGTATTTT.

The J gene is TRBJ2-2, the V gene TRBV5-4, with D possibly matching TRBD2 (5 bases). The CDR3 contains 18 residues. V was trimmed by 0 bases and J by 1 base, leaving 16 bases between them. Looked up from germline, CDR1 is SGHNT and CDR2 is YYREEE (reference sequence). CDR3 residues: CASSLGGWAAENTGELFF. The CDR3 nucleotides read TGTGCCAGCAGCTTGGGCGGGTGGGCGGCAGAGAACACCGGGGAGCTGTTTTTT.

Here the CDR3 DNA reads TGCGCCAGCAGCCAAGAAGGGGAGACAGACAATGAGCAGTTCTTC. It yields the protein CASSQEGETDNEQFF. The rearrangement joins TRBV4-1 to TRBJ2-1; D may match TRBD1 or TRBD2 (5 bases each). Looked up from germline, CDR1 is MGHRA and CDR2 is YSYEKL. Trimming removed 0 bases at V and 5 bases at J, with 11 bases between. The CDR3 is 15 amino acids.

The gene calls are TRBV7-6 and TRBJ2-7; D ambiguous. Germline values: CDR1 SGHVS, CDR2 FNYEAQ. Trimming shortened V by 0 bases and J by 3 bases, and 6 bases separated the two germline ends. The CDR3 is made up of 13 amino acids. CDR3 in amino acids: CASSLAPNYEQYF. The CDR3 DNA follows: TGTGCCAGCAGCTTAGCGCCTAACTACGAGCAGTACTTC.

This clone was observed a handful of times. This chain connects TRBV28 to TRBJ1-5; 7 bases fit TRBD1. Trimming cost V 5 bases and J 5 bases; bases outside gene matches: 9. The germline V gene has CDR1 MDHEN and CDR2 SYDVKM. The CDR3 length is 15 residues. This chain's CDR3 is CASSPSDRMDQPQHF. The CDR3 DNA is TGTGCCAGCAGTCCTTCGGACAGGATGGATCAGCCCCAGCATTTT.

Here the CDR3 DNA reads TGCGCCAGCAGCACTGACAGGGACTACGAGCAGTACTTC. Translation gives CASSTDRDYEQYF. V usage is TRBV5-1 and J usage is TRBJ2-7; 7 bases map to TRBD1. From germline, CDR1 is SGHRS and CDR2 YFSETQ. V lost 4 bases to trimming and J lost 3 bases; unmatched junction nucleotides: 4. This CDR3 contains 13 residues.

V and J are TRBV6-5 and TRBJ1-2; D possibly corresponds to TRBD1 (5 bases). Per germline, CDR1 MNHEY and CDR2 SVGAGI. This CDR3 comprises 11 residues. Trimming removed 8 bases from V and 8 bases from J, with 12 bases in between. The CDR3 loop is CASSPGRGYTF. The CDR3 DNA reads as TGTGCCAGCTCACCGGGACGAGGCTACACCTTC.

This clone was counted only a few times. The chain employs TRBV28 and TRBJ2-2, with 8 bases fitting TRBD2. Per germline, CDR1 MDHEN and CDR2 SYDVKM. V trimming: 7 bases; J trimming: 0 bases; junction bases outside the gene matches: 7. This CDR3 is 16 amino acids long. The CDR3 sequence is CASNPLGGANTGELFF. CDR3 DNA sequence: TGTGCCAGCAACCCGCTCGGGGGGGCGAACACCGGGGAGCTGTTTTTT.

This clone was seen a few times. V usage is TRBV28 and J usage is TRBJ2-2; D is unclear. The germline CDR1 and CDR2 sequences are MDHEN and SYDVKM. The ends were cut back, 5 bases at V and 4 bases at J, with 11 bases in the middle. The CDR3 spans 14 residues. CDR3 protein: CASSLGYGTGELFF. CDR3 coding DNA: TGTGCCAGCAGTCTAGGGTACGGCACCGGGGAGCTGTTTTTT.

The genes are TRBV11-2 and TRBJ2-3, with TRBD2 matching over 7 bases. Trimming at V came to 5 bases and at J to 3 bases, leaving 11 bases not matched to a gene. The CDR3 is 16 residues long. Germline CDR1 reads SGHAT; CDR2 reads FQNNGV. CDR3 residues: CASSPKRTRATDTQYF. CDR3 in DNA: TGTGCCAGCAGCCCAAAGAGGACTAGGGCAACAGATACGCAGTATTTT.

This clone was counted between two and nine times. The CDR3 sequence: CASSSDSFGNYGYTF. The CDR3 DNA sequence: TGTGCCAGCAGCTCTGACAGTTTCGGGAACTATGGCTACACCTTC. V usage is TRBV7-8 and J usage is TRBJ1-2; the D gene is possibly TRBD1 (5 bases). Trimming took off 4 bases at V and 2 bases at J, with 14 bases between the two ends. This CDR3 is built from 15 residues. Per the germline V gene, CDR1 is SGHVS and CDR2 is FQNEAQ.

This clone has more than one count but fewer than ten. The chain carries TRBV19 and TRBJ2-7; D gene uncertain. Germline values: CDR1 LNHDA, CDR2 SQIVND (reference sequence). V was cut by 3 bases and J by 6 bases, with 12 bases left in between. The CDR3 is 13 residues long. The CDR3 protein is CASSIHLGVEQYF. CDR3 DNA sequence: TGTGCCAGTAGTATTCATCTAGGCGTCGAGCAGTACTTC.

V usage is TRBV5-1 and J usage is TRBJ1-1; maybe TRBD1 (6 bases). There are 14 residues in the CDR3. Trimming took off 4 bases at V and 1 base at J, with 11 bases between the two ends. The germline gives CDR1 SGHRS, CDR2 YFSETQ. The CDR3 DNA reads TGCGCCAGCAGCGTTAAGGACAGGAACACTGAAGCTTTCTTT. Translation: CASSVKDRNTEAFF.

V and J are TRBV5-6 and TRBJ2-6; D may match TRBD1 or TRBD2 (6 bases each). CDR3 length: 16 amino acids. Looked up from germline, CDR1 is SGHDT and CDR2 is YYEEEE. Deletions cut 4 bases from V and 0 bases from J, with 11 bases between. The CDR3 bases are TGTGCCAGCAGCCAAGGGGGGTACTCTGGGGCCAACGTCCTGACTTTC. Its translation: CASSQGGYSGANVLTF.

The chain carries TRBV19 and TRBJ1-2; D not resolved. The CDR3 has 15 residues. V dropped 5 bases and J dropped 5 bases, with 18 bases sitting between them. Germline-derived CDR1 and CDR2 are LNHDA and SQIVND (reference sequence). The CDR3 coding sequence is TGTGCCAGTAGTCTCGCCGTTGGCGCGATATATGGCTACACCTTC. Its protein product is CASSLAVGAIYGYTF.

V usage is TRBV5-1 and J usage is TRBJ2-1; 8 bases align to TRBD2. The trim removed 1 base at V and 10 bases at J, leaving 10 bases unmatched. CDR3 length: 15 residues. The V gene's germline CDR1 is SGHRS and CDR2 YFSETQ. In DNA form, the CDR3 reads TGCGCCAGCAGCTTGTTTGCGGGGGGCAACCTAGAGCAGTTCTTC. This sequence encodes CASSLFAGGNLEQFF.

This chain links TRBV2 with TRBJ2-1; 10 bases align to TRBD1. The CDR3 sequence is 15 residues long. V was pared by 4 bases and J by 7 bases, with 7 bases of the junction left unmatched. The V gene's germline CDR1 is SNHLY and CDR2 FYNNEI. The CDR3: CASSGTGTGVNEQFF. In nucleotides, the CDR3 is TGTGCCAGCAGTGGGACCGGGACAGGGGTAAATGAGCAGTTCTTC.

The V and J genes are TRBV29-1 and TRBJ2-2; tentative D call: TRBD1 (6 bases). The V end was cut by 3 bases, the J end by 5 bases, with 7 bases between. CDR1 is SQVTM, CDR2 ANQGSEA, per germline. This CDR3 comprises 12 residues. The CDR3 nucleotides read TGCAGCGTTGACAGGGGAACCGGGGAGCTGTTTTTT. Translation gives CSVDRGTGELFF.

The chain joins TRBV11-2 to TRBJ2-1, with 9 positions matching TRBD2. V was clipped by 5 bases and J by 4 bases; unmatched bases: 6. The germline CDR1 and CDR2 sequences are SGHAT and FQNNGV. This CDR3 region has 15 residues. CDR3 protein: CASSPTSGLYNEQFF. The CDR3 DNA is TGTGCCAGCAGCCCTACTAGCGGGCTATACAATGAGCAGTTCTTC.

The V and J genes are TRBV25-1 and TRBJ2-7; no clear D. Germline loops: CDR1 MGHDK, CDR2 SYGVNS. The length of the CDR3 is 10 residues. V lost 6 bases to trimming and J lost 3 bases, with 3 bases between them. The CDR3 reads CASSNYEQYF. Written as DNA, the CDR3 is TGTGCCAGCAGCAACTACGAGCAGTACTTC.

J is TRBJ1-6 and V is TRBV15; TRBD1 is a possible D gene (5 bases). The V gene's germline CDR1 is LNHNV and CDR2 YYDKDF (reference sequence). Trimming took 5 bases from V and 0 from J, leaving 26 bases between them. This CDR3 spans 21 amino acids. The CDR3 nucleotides are TGTGCCACCAGCCCCCGATCGGGTACAGGTCTCCTATTCTCCTATAATTCACCCCTCCACTTT. Its protein is CATSPRSGTGLLFSYNSPLHF.

The chain links TRBV2 to TRBJ1-2; tentative D call: TRBD1 (5 bases). This CDR3 is 13 amino acids long. The germline CDR1 and CDR2 sequences are SNHLY and FYNNEI. V lost 4 bases and J lost 2, with 8 bases in between. CDR3 coding DNA: TGTGCCAGCAGTGGAGACAGAAACTATGGCTACACCTTC. It encodes CASSGDRNYGYTF.

This clone came up a few times. CDR3 sequence (DNA): TGCGCCAGCAGCTTAGCTCCAGGGAGGGTCACTGAAGCTTTCTTT. Protein sequence: CASSLAPGRVTEAFF. The V and J genes are TRBV5-1 and TRBJ1-1; a possible D gene is TRBD1 (5 bases). Germline V gene lookup returns CDR1 SGHRS and CDR2 YFSETQ. This CDR3 has 15 amino acids. V was clipped by 2 bases and J by 4 bases, with 15 bases between them.